Included here is one TCR beta chain sequence, with context. Trimming cost V 2 bases and J 5 bases, with 21 bases left between them. From germline, CDR1 is KGHSH and CDR2 LQKENI. The CDR3 loop spans 17 amino acids. These data originate in a study of blood T cell repertoires in COVID-19. Study information: Acute and convalescent COVID-19 specimens originated in the United States, Italy and Spain.

Per the authors' pipeline: Quantification of nucleated cells was approximated via reference gene primer amplification. Profiling relied on immunoSEQ multiplex PCR, and the TCRdb table lists in-frame clones only, not all of them. The V and J calls and clone size were taken over from that table, and D and trimming were inferred from the DNA. The sample has about 130,000 clones; roughly 80% are singletons. Sequenced input: peripheral blood. The rearrangement joins TRBV18 to TRBJ1-1; maybe TRBD1 (6 bases). The TCR comes from a woman aged 50 to 60 with acute or convalescent COVID-19. The CDR3: CASSPTFGGRVVTEAFF. The CDR3 bases are TGTGCCAGCTCACCAACTTTCGGGGGGCGGGTAGTAACTGAAGCTTTCTTT.